The entry below describes one T cell receptor beta chain. From 5'RACE with constant-segment primers came TCR alpha and TCR beta cDNA libraries that carried sample barcodes and UMIs. In TCRdb, the 5' RACE reads were re-called with MiXCR into one record per CDR3 protein. The sample has a few hundred thousand distinct CDR3 sequences; 25% to 30% are singletons. These data originate in a study of T-cell memory formation after mild COVID-19. In the study overall: TCR clusters largely stayed donor specific.

This CDR3 region has 17 residues. Looked up from germline, CDR1 is SEHNR and CDR2 is FQNEAQ (reference sequence). Losses at the gene ends were 5 bases for V and 5 bases for J; bases not matched to a gene: 11. This TCR derives from an adult woman who had mild COVID-19 (a few samples of this study predate the infection). Cell type and time point are not known. The chain has TRBV7-9 and TRBJ2-5; 13 bases map to TRBD2. Sequencing was carried out using PBMCs or a T cell subset sorted from them (not recorded which). The DNA of the CDR3 is TGTGCCAGCAGCATTTGGACTAGCGGGGGCCTGCGGGAGACCCAGTACTTC. Translated: CASSIWTSGGLRETQYF.